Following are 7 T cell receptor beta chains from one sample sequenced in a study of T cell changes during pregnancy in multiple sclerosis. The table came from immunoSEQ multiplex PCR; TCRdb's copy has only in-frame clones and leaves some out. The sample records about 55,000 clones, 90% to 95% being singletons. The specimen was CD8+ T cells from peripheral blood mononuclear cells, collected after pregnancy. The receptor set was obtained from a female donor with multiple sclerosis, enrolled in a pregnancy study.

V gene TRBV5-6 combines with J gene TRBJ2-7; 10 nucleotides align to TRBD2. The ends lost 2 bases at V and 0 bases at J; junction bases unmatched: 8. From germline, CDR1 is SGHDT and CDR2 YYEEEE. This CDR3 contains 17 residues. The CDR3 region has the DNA TGTGCCAGCAGCTTTCTAGCGGGAGACTCTATCTCCTACGAGCAGTACTTC. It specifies CASSFLAGDSISYEQYF.

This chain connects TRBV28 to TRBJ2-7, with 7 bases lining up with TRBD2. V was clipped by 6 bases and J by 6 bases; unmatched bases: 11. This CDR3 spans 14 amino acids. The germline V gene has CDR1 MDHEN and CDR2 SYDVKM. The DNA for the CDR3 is TGTGCCAGCAGCTTGGGACTATTAGTTAGCGAGCAGTACTTC. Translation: CASSLGLLVSEQYF.

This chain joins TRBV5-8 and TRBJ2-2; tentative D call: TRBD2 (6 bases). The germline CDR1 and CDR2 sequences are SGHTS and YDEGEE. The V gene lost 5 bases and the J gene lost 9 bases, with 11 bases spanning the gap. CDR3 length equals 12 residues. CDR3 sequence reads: CASRPRGRELFF. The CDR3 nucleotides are TGTGCCAGCAGGCCCCGGGGGAGGGAGCTGTTTTTT.

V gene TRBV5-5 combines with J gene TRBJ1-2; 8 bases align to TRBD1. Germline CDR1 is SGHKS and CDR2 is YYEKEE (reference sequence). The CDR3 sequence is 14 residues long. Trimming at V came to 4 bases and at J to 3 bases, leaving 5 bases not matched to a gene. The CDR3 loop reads CASSTQGADYGYTF. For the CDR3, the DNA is TGTGCCAGCAGCACCCAGGGGGCCGACTATGGCTACACCTTC.

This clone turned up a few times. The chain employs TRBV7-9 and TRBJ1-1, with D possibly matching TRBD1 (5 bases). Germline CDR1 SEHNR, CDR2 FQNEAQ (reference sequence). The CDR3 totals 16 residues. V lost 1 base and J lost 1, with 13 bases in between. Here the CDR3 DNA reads TGTGCCAGCAGCTTAGTGGCAGGGTCTAAGAACACTGAAGCTTTCTTT. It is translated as CASSLVAGSKNTEAFF.

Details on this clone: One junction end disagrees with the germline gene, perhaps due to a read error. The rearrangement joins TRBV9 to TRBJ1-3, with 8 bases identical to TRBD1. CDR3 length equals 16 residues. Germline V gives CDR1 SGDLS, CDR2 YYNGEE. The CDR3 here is CVSSVGAGGGGNTIYF. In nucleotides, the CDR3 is TGTGTCAGCAGCGTAGGGGCAGGGGGCGGTGGAAACACCATATATTTT.

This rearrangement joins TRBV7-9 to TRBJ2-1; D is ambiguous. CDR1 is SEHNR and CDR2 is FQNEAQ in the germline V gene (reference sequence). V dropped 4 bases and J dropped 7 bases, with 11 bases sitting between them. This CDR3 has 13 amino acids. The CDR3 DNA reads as TGTGCCAGCAGCTCACTTCTCAAGAATGAGCAGTTCTTC. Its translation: CASSSLLKNEQFF.